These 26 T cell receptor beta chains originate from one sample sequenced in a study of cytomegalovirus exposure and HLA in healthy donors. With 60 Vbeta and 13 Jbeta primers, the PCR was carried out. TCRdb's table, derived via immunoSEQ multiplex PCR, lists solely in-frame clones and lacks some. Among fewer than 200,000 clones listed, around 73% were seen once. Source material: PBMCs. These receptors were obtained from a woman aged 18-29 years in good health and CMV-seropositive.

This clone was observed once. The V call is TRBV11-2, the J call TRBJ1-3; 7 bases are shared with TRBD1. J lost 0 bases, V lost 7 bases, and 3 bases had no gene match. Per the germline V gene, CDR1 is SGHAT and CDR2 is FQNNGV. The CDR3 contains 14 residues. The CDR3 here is CASKQGHSGNTIYF. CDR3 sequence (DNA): TGTGCCAGCAAACAGGGGCACTCTGGAAACACCATATATTTT.

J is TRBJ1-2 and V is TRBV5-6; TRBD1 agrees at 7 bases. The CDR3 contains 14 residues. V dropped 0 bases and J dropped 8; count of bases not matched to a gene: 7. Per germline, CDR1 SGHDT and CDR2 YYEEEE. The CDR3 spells CASSLVQDREGYTF. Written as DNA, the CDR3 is TGTGCCAGCAGCTTGGTCCAAGACAGGGAGGGCTACACCTTC. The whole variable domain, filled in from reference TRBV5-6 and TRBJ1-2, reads DAGVTQSPTHLIKTRGQQVTLRCSPKSGHDTVSWYQQALGQGPQFIFQYYEEEERQRGNFPDRFSGHQFPNYSSELNVNALLLGDSALYLCASSLVQDREGYTFGSGTRLTVV.

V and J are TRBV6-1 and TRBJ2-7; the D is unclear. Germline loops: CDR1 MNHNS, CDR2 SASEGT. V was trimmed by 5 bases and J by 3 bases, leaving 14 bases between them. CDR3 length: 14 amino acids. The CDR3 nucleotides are TGTGCCAGCAGTTCGGCGGAGAGAAACTACGAGCAGTACTTC. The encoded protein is CASSSAERNYEQYF.

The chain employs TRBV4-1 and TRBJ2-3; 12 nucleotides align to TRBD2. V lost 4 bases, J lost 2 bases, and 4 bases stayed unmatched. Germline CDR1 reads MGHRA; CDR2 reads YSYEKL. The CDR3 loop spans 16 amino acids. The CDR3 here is CASSPRLAGVTDTQYF. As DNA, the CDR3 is TGCGCCAGCAGCCCCCGACTAGCGGGGGTCACAGATACGCAGTATTTT.

CDR3 sequence reads: CAWSSQGYNEQFF. The CDR3 nucleotides are TGTGCCTGGAGTTCTCAGGGGTACAATGAGCAGTTCTTC. The genes are TRBV30 and TRBJ2-1; maybe TRBD1 (6 bases). Germline V gives CDR1 GTSNPN, CDR2 SVGIG (reference sequence). The V end was cut by 2 bases, the J end by 4 bases, with 9 bases between. The CDR3 runs 13 residues.

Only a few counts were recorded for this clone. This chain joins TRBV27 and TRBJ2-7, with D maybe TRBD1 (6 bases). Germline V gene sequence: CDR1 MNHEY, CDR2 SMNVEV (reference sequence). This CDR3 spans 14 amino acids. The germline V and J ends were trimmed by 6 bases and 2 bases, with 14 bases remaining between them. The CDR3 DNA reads TGTGCCAGCAGAGTCCGGGACACCCCCTACGAGCAGTACTTC. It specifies CASRVRDTPYEQYF.

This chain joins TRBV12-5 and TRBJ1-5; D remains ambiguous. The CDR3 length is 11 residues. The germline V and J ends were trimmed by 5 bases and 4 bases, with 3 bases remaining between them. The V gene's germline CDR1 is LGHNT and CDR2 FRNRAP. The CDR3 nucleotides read TGTGCTAGTGGTCATAATCAGCCCCAGCATTTT. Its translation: CASGHNQPQHF.

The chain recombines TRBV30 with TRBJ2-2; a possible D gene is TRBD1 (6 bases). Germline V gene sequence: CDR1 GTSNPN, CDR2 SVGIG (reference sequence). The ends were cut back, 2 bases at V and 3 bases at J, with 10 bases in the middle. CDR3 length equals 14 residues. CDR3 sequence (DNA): TGTGCCTGGAGTTCGGACAGCTACACCGGGGAGCTGTTTTTT. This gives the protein CAWSSDSYTGELFF.

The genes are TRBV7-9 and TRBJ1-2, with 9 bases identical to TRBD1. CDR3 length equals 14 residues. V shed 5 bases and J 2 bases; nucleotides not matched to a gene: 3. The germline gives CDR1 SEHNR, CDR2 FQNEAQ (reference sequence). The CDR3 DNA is TGTGCCAGCAGCGTGACAGGGGGGAACTATGGCTACACCTTC. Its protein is CASSVTGGNYGYTF.

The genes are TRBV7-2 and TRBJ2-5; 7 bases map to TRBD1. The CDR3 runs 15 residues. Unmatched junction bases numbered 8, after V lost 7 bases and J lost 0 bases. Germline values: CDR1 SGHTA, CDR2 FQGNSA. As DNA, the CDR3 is TGTGCCAGCACTTACTTCGGACAGGACCAAGAGACCCAGTACTTC. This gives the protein CASTYFGQDQETQYF.

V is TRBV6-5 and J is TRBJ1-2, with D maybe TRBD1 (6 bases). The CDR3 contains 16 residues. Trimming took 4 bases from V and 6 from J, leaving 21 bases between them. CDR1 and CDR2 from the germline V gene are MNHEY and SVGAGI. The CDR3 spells CASSSRNRERGDGYTF. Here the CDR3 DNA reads TGTGCCAGCAGTTCCCGGAACAGGGAGCGTGGCGATGGCTACACCTTC.

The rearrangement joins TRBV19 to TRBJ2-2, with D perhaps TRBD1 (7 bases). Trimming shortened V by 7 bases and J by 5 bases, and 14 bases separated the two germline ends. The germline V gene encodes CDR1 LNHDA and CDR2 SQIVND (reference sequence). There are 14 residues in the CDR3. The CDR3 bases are TGTGCCAGTACTGTGTCAGGGGGGACCGGGGAGCTGTTTTTT. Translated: CASTVSGGTGELFF.

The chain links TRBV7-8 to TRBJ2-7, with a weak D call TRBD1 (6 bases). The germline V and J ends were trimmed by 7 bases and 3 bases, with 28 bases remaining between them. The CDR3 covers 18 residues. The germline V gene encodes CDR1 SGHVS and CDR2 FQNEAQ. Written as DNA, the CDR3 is TGTGCCAGCACCTTCGAACCCCCAGGGGCCTCGGTGTACTACGAGCAGTACTTC. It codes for CASTFEPPGASVYYEQYF.

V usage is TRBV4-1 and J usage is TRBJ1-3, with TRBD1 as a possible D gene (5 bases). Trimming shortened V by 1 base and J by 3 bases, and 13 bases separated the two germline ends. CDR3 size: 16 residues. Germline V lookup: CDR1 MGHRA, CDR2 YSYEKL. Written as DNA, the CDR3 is TGCGCCAGCAGCCAAGGGGCCATGGGGGGTGGAAACACCATATATTTT. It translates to CASSQGAMGGGNTIYF.

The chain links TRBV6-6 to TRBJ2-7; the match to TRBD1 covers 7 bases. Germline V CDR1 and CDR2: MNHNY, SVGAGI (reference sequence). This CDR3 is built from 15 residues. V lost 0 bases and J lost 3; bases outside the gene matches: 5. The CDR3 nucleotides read TGTGCCAGCAGTTACTCGTGGGACAGTCACTACGAGCAGTACTTC. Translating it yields CASSYSWDSHYEQYF.

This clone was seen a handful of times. This CDR3 is CASSVAGDPHTRSGNTIYF. DNA for the CDR3: TGTGCCAGCAGCGTAGCGGGAGATCCTCACACCCGCTCTGGAAACACCATATATTTT. The chain employs TRBV9 and TRBJ1-3; D remains unclear. Germline loops: CDR1 SGDLS, CDR2 YYNGEE. The length of the CDR3 is 19 residues. Trimming cost V 0 bases and J 0 bases, with 19 bases left between them.

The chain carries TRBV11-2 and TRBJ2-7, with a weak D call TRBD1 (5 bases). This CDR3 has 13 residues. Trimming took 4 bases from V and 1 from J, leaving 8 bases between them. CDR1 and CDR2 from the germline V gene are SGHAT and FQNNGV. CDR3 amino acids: CASSSGPSYEQYF. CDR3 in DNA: TGTGCCAGCAGCTCAGGGCCATCCTACGAGCAGTACTTC. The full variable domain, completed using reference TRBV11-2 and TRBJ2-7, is EAGVAQSPRYKIIEKRQSVAFWCNPISGHATLYWYQQILGQGPKLLIQFQNNGVVDDSQLPKDRFSAERLKGVDSTLKIQPAKLEDSAVYLCASSSGPSYEQYFGPGTRLTVT.

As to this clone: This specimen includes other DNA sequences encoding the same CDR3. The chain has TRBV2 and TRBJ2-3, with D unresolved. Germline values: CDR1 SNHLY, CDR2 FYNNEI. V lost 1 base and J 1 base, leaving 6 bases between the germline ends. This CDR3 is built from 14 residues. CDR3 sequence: CASSEGQGTDTQYF. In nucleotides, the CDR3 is TGTGCCAGCAGTGAAGGTCAGGGCACAGATACGCAGTATTTT.

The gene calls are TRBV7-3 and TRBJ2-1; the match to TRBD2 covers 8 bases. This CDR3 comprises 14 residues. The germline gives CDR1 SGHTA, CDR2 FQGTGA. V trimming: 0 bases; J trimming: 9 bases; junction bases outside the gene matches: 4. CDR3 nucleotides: TGTGCCAGCAGCTTAACCGGGGGACTAGGTGAGCAGTTCTTC. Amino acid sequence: CASSLTGGLGEQFF. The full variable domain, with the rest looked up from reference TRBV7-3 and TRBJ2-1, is GAGVSQTPSNKVTEKGKYVELRCDPISGHTALYWYRQSLGQGPEFLIYFQGTGAADDSGLPNDRFFAVRPEGSVSTLKIQRTERGDSAVYLCASSLTGGLGEQFFGPGTRLTVL.

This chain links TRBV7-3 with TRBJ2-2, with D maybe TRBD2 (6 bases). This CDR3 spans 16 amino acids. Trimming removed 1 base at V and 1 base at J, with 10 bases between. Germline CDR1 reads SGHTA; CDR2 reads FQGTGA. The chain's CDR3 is CASSLIGGENTGELFF. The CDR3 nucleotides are TGTGCCAGCAGCTTAATTGGCGGGGAGAACACCGGGGAGCTGTTTTTT.

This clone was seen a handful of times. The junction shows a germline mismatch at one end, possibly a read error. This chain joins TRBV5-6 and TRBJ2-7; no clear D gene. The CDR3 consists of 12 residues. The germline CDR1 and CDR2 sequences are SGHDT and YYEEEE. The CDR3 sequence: CASSLGARMESF. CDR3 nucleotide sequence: TGTGCCAGCAGCTTGGGGGCGCGAATGGAAAGCTTC. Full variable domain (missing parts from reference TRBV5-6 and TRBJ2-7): DAGVTQSPTHLIKTRGQQVTLRCSPKSGHDTVSWYQQALGQGPQFIFQYYEEEERQRGNFPDRFSGHQFPNYSSELNVNALLLGDSALYLCASSLGARMESFGPGTRLTVT.

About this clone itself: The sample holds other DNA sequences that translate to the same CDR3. CDR3 loop: CASSLGQGAYEQYF. In DNA form, the CDR3 reads TGCGCCAGCAGCTTGGGACAGGGAGCTTACGAGCAGTACTTC. This chain uses TRBV5-1 with TRBJ2-7; 7 bases fit TRBD1. The CDR3 length is 14 residues. Looked up from germline, CDR1 is SGHRS and CDR2 is YFSETQ. The V and J ends lost 0 bases and 4 bases, in that order; junction bases with no gene match: 4.

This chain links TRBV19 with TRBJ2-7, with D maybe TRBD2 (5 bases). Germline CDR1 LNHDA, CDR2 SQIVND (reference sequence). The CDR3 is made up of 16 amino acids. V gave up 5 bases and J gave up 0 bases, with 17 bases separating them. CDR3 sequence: CASSSRRTGSSYEQYF. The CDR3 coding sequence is TGTGCCAGTAGTTCGCGGAGGACGGGAAGCTCCTACGAGCAGTACTTC.

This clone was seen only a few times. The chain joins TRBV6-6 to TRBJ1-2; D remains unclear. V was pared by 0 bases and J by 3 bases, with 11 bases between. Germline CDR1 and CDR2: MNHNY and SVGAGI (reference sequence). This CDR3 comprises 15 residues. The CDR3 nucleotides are TGTGCCAGCAGTTACTCCCCCGGTCGGGACTATGGCTACACCTTC. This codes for CASSYSPGRDYGYTF.

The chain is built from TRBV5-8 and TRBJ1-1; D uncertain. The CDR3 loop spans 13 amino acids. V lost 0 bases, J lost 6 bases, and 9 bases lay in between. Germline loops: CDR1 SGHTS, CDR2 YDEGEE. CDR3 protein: CASSLARWAEAFF. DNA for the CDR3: TGTGCCAGCAGCTTGGCCAGGTGGGCTGAAGCTTTCTTT.

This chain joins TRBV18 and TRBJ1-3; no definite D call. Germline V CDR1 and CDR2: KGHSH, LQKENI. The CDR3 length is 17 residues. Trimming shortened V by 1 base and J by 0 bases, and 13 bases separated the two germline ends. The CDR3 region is CASSPQEAGYSGNTIYF. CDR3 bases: TGTGCCAGCTCACCACAGGAGGCGGGTTACTCTGGAAACACCATATATTTT.